The clone carrying this TCR beta chain showed up many times. This sample is part of a study of low-dose radiotherapy and immunotherapy resistance in tumors. In the study overall: With cycle 1 day 1 as the start, patients took oral aspirin 300 mg daily for four cycles.

First-strand cDNA used TRAV- and TRBV-specific primers, covering alpha and beta chains. TCRs were put through approximately 20 PCR cycles of amplification with Phusion. A constant-region primer and the V-primer adapter served as the primer pair. MiXCR was run by TCRdb on the reads, yielding one entry per CDR3 protein. The profile shows more than 50,000 distinct CDR3 sequences, around 23% of them singletons. Time point specified: after trial treatment. Sample treatment: LDRT plus nivolumab, ipilimumab, low-dose cyclophosphamide and aspirin (RACIN trial). Nivolumab, ipilimumab, aspirin, low-dose cyclophosphamide and low-dose radiotherapy were all administered to the donors. CDR1 and CDR2 (germline): MNHEY, SVGEGT. V lost 6 bases to trimming and J lost 3 bases; unmatched junction nucleotides: 7. This CDR3 has 16 amino acids.

J is TRBJ2-2 and V is TRBV6-2 or TRBV6-3; 10 positions agree with TRBD2. This material consisted of PBMCs, taken after low-dose radiotherapy plus immunotherapy. This TCR derives from a male donor with prostate cancer. The CDR3 sequence: CASSSSGGRYTGELFF. The CDR3 nucleotides are TGTGCCAGCAGCAGTAGCGGGGGGCGCTACACCGGGGAGCTGTTTTTT.